This TCR beta chain appears in the sequencing data of a study of OX40 agonist ivuxolimab in advanced cancers. Study as a whole: Age averaged around 58 years (range roughly 20 to 90), and roughly 80% were male.

The data were produced by immunoSEQ multiplex PCR, yet TCRdb's version contains in-frame clones alone and is incomplete. The repertoire holds tens of thousands of clones, with around 87% as singletons. The sequenced sample was CD4+ or CD8+ T cells sorted from blood, obtained in a trial of the OX40 agonist ivuxolimab. This sequence was found in an adult with an advanced solid tumor such as melanoma, head and neck, liver or kidney cancer.

This CDR3 is CASSPGTPGGTGELFF. In nucleotides, the CDR3 is TGTGCCAGCAGCCCTGGGACACCGGGGGGGACCGGGGAGCTGTTTTTT. The V call is TRBV7-6, the J call TRBJ2-2; 8 bases fit TRBD2. CDR1 is SGHVS, CDR2 FNYEAQ, per germline. CDR3 length: 16 amino acids. Trimming cost V 5 bases and J 5 bases; bases outside gene matches: 10.